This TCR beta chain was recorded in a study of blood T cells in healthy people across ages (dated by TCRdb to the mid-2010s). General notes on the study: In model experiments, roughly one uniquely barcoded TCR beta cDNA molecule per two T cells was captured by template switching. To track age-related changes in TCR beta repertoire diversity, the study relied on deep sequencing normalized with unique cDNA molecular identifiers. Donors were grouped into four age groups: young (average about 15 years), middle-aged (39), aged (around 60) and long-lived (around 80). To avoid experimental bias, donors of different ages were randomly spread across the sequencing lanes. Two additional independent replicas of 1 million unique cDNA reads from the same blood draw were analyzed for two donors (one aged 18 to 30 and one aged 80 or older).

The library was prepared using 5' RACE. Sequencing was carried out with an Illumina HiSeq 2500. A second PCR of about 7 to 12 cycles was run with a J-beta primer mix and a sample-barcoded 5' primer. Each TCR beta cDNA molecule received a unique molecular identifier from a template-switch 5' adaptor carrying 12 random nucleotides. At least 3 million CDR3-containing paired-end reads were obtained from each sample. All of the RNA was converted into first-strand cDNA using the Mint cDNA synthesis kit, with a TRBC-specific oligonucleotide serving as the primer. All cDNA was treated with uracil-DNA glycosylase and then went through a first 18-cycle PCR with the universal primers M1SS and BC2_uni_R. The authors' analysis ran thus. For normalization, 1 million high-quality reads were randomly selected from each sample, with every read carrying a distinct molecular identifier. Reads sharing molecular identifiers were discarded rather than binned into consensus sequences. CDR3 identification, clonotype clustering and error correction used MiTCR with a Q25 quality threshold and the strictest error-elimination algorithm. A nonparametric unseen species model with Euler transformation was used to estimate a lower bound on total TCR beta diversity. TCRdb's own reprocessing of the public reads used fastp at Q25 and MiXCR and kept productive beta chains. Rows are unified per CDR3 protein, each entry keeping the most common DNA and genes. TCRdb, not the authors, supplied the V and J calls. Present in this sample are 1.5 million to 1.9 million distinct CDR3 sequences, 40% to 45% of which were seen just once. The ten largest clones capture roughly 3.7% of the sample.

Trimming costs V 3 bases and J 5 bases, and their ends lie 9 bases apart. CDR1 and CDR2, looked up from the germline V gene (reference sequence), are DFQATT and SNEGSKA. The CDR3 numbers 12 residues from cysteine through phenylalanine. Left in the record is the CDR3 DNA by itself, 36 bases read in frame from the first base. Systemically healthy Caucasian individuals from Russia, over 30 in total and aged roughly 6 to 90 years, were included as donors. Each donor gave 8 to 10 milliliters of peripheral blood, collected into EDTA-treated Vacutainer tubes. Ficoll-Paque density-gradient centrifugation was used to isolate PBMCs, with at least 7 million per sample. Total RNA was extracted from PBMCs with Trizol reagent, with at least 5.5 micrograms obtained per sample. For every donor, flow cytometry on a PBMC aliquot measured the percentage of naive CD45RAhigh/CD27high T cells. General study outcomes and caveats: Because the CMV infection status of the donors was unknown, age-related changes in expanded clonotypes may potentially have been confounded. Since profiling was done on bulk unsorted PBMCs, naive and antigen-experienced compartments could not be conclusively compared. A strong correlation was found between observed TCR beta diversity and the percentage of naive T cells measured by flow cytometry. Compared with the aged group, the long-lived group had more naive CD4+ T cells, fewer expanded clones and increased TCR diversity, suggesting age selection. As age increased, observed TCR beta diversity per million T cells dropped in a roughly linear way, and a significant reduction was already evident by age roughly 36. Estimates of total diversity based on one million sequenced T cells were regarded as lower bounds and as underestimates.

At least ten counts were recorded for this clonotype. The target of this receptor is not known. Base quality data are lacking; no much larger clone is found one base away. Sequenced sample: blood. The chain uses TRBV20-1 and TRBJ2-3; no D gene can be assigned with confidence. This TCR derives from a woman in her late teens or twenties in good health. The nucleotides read TGCAGTGCTAGGGGCCTCGGAGATACGCAGTATTTT. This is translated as CSARGLGDTQYF.